The present T cell receptor beta chain was sequenced within a study of CXCR3-negative and CXCR3-positive naive CD8 T cells. Study findings and constraints: Naive subsets did not differ in surface CD5, and the authors estimated TCR strength using properties of the TRB CDR3. The study found more hydrophobic TRB CDR3s in CXCR3-positive naive cells than in CXCR3-negative naive cells. The study found comparably high diversity in both naive subsets and much lower diversity in memory CD8+ cells.

On this clonotype: The antigen remains unidentified.

The CDR3 loop spans 13 amino acids. Germline lookup yields CDR1 MDHEN and CDR2 SYDVKM. Triplicate approximately 300,000-cell sorts were made of each CD8+ T cell subset. Cells classed as naive CD8+ T cells were CD45RO-CCR7+CD27+CD95-. UMI-tagged TRB cDNA libraries were built via 5' RACE. Using the 5' RACE reads, TCRdb records one entry per CDR3 protein without DNA. This sample's table reports tens of thousands of distinct CDR3 sequences. The clonotype comes from a human donor in good health. Some clones in this sample may be carry-over from other donors' samples. V and J are TRBV28 and TRBJ2-7; TCRdb gives TRBD1 as the D gene, but with no DNA this cannot be confirmed. Sequenced material: naive CXCR3+ CD8+ T cells from blood. Subset reported: CD45RO-CCR7+CD27+CD95- naive CD8+ T cells expressing CXCR3 (TNR3+). CDR3 amino acids: CASSLSGPYEQYF.